Detailed here is one T cell receptor beta chain. What it binds is unknown. There are 14 residues in the CDR3. Germline V lookup: CDR1 LNHDA, CDR2 SQIVND (reference sequence). The ends were cut back, 4 bases at V and 8 bases at J, with 18 bases in the middle. cDNA libraries for TCR alpha and TCR beta, carrying sample barcodes and UMIs, came from 5'RACE with constant-segment primers. One entry per CDR3 protein results from TCRdb running MiXCR on the 5' RACE reads. This table has about 470,000 distinct CDR3 sequences, roughly 25% appearing once. This sample was included in a study of T-cell memory formation after mild COVID-19. Whole-study findings and limits: Among CD4+ contracting clones, most were CM and EM, and CD8+ ones EMRA. CD4+ bias marked clones expanding day 15 to 37, unlike balanced contracting clones.

This receptor was identified in an adult woman who had mild COVID-19 (a few samples of this study predate the infection). Cell type and time point are not known. The chain uses TRBV19 and TRBJ2-7, with a weak D call TRBD1 (6 bases). Sequenced: PBMCs or a T cell subset sorted from them (not recorded which). Written as DNA, the CDR3 is TGTGCCAGTAGTACCCGGACAGCCCGTTCTAAGCAGTACTTC. It translates to CASSTRTARSKQYF.